Listed below are T cell receptor beta chains from one sample, sequenced in a study of CD8+ T cells in alopecia areata. TCRdb's copy holds only in-frame clones and misses some; the assay was immunoSEQ multiplex PCR. The sample carries under 150,000 clones, over 55% recorded once. The sample here was CD4+ T cells sorted from blood, taken at week 4, from a patient treated with tofacitinib. These receptors originate from a human donor with alopecia areata. Each CDR3 is given with its conserved first and last residue. A D gene is named only where the DNA matches it firmly. Clone size, where shown, is once, few, many, or a class for clones that have expanded.

j_call d_call v_call clone_size cdr3_nt cdr3_aa
TRBJ1-5 TRBD1 TRBV30 NA TGTGCCTGGAATATGGACAGGGGGGGGCAGCCCCAGCATTTT CAWNMDRGGQPQHF
TRBJ2-6 NA TRBV7-6 NA TGTGCCAGCAGCAAATCTGGGGCCAACGTCCTGACTTTC CASSKSGANVLTF
TRBJ2-7 NA TRBV5-1 NA TGCGCCAGCAGCTTGGACGGGACATACGAGCAGTACTTC CASSLDGTYEQYF
TRBJ2-7 TRBD2 TRBV4-3 once TGCGCCAGCAGCCAGGCTCGACGAGGGACTAGCGGGCAGGTTAATCTCTACGAGCAGTACTTC CASSQARRGTSGQVNLYEQYF
TRBJ2-2 NA TRBV2 few TGTGCCAGCAATGAAAGGGGAGAGAGCACCGGGGAGCTGTTTTTT CASNERGESTGELFF
TRBJ2-1 TRBD2 TRBV10-3 NA TGTGCCATCAGCCGAGCAGCGGGGGGCCGCTCCTACAATGAGCAGTTCTTC CAISRAAGGRSYNEQFF
TRBJ2-5 NA TRBV6-6 few TGTGCCAGCAGTTCATACCCGGACTACGGACAAGAGACCCAGTACTTC CASSSYPDYGQETQYF
TRBJ2-7 NA TRBV28 few TGTGCCAGCAGTCCCCTAGGAGCGGGCGATTCCAGTTACGAGCAGTACTTC CASSPLGAGDSSYEQYF
TRBJ2-5 NA TRBV29-1 NA TGCAGCGTTGGCAGGTCGGGGACCCAGTACTTC CSVGRSGTQYF
TRBJ2-1 TRBD2 TRBV29-1 few TGCAGCGTTGACGGCGGGAGGCGCTCCTACAATGAGCAGTTCTTC CSVDGGRRSYNEQFF
TRBJ2-7 TRBD1 TRBV9 NA TGTGCCAGCAGCGTAGGAGGGGGCGGGCACGAGCAGTACTTC CASSVGGGGHEQYF
TRBJ1-2 TRBD1 TRBV27 NA TGTGCCAGCAGTTTAGTACAGGGGAAATCCTATGGCTACACCTTC CASSLVQGKSYGYTF
TRBJ2-2 TRBD2 TRBV30 few TGTGCCTGGAGTGTGCTAGCGGGAGCGGGCGGGGAGCTGTTTTTT CAWSVLAGAGGELFF
TRBJ2-3 NA TRBV9 few TGTGCCAGCAGCGTAGGTGGCGACACAGATACGCAGTATTTT CASSVGGDTDTQYF
TRBJ2-5 TRBD2 TRBV2 NA TGTGCCAGCAGTGATTTAGCGGGGGGCCAAGAGACCCAGTACTTC CASSDLAGGQETQYF
TRBJ1-1 NA TRBV4-1 NA TGCGCCAGCAGCCAAGATCGACTAATCCGGGACACTGAAGCTTTCTTT CASSQDRLIRDTEAFF
TRBJ2-5 TRBD2 TRBV5-4 NA TGTGCCAGCAGCCAAAGGGGAGCGGGGGGCCCAGATTCAGAGACCCAGTACTTC CASSQRGAGGPDSETQYF
TRBJ2-1 TRBD1 TRBV7-2 NA TGTGCCAGCAGCCTCGACAGGGGCTCCTACAATGAGCAGTTCTTC CASSLDRGSYNEQFF
TRBJ2-3 TRBD1 TRBV7-6 NA TGTGCCAGCAGCTCCCTCCGTGGACAGGGGACAGATACGCAGTATTTT CASSSLRGQGTDTQYF
TRBJ2-1 NA TRBV2 NA TGTGCCAGCAGTGTACGGTCTTCCGGTTACAATGAGCAGTTCTTC CASSVRSSGYNEQFF
TRBJ2-3 TRBD2 TRBV6-6 NA TGTGCCAGCAGCCACCCGATGGGGGGGTACACAGATACGCAGTATTTT CASSHPMGGYTDTQYF
TRBJ2-6 TRBD1 TRBV5-1 NA TGCGCCAGCAGCTCGGACAGGGGACTATCCTCTGGGGCCAACGTCCTGACTTTC CASSSDRGLSSGANVLTF
TRBJ2-1 NA TRBV6-5 NA TGTGCCAGCAGTTACTCTCGGGCAGGGGCGATTGTAACGTTCTTC CASSYSRAGAIVTFF
TRBJ2-2 NA TRBV5-1 NA TGCGCCAGCAGCTCTCTGAATACAAGGAACACCGGGGAGCTGTTTTTT CASSSLNTRNTGELFF
TRBJ2-7 TRBD2 TRBV5-1 few TGCGCCAGCAGCCCTTACGCGGGAGGCTCCTACGAGCAGTACTTC CASSPYAGGSYEQYF
TRBJ1-5 NA TRBV30 NA TGTGCCTGGAACTCGAGGACACCGAATCAGCCCCAGCATTTT CAWNSRTPNQPQHF
TRBJ2-2 NA TRBV11-2 NA TGTGCCAGCAGCTTACAGGTCGCCGGGGAGCTGTTTTTT CASSLQVAGELFF
TRBJ2-2 NA TRBV5-1 NA TGCGCCAGCAGCTTGTTTATCGTCAGCGCGAACACCGGGGAGCTGTTTTTT CASSLFIVSANTGELFF